Listed below are T cell receptor beta chains from one sample, sequenced in a study of T cell responses to AZD1222 COVID-19 vaccine. Clones were read by immunoSEQ multiplex PCR, and TCRdb kept only the in-frame ones, dropping some. The sample contains about 150,000 clones, roughly nine tenths of which appear only once. This material consisted of peripheral blood, taken after recovery from COVID-19. The receptors shown here come from an adult who had recovered from COVID-19. Each CDR3 is given with its conserved first and last residue. D genes are given only for firm matches. Clone size, where shown, is once, few, many, or a class for clones that have expanded.

cdr3_nt	cdr3_aa	v_call	d_call	j_call	clone_size
TGTGCCAGCAGCCAACAGGGTGTCCACGAGCAGTACTTC	CASSQQGVHEQYF	TRBV3-1/TRBV3-2	.	TRBJ2-7	.
TGCGCCAGCAGCCCGGGGACGGAGTCTACTTGGGAGCAGTACTTC	CASSPGTESTWEQYF	TRBV5-1	.	TRBJ2-7	.
TGTGCCAGCAGTCTTGCCGGGCAGGGGGCTTCCTACGAGCAGTACTTC	CASSLAGQGASYEQYF	TRBV27	TRBD1	TRBJ2-7	.
TGTGCCAGCAGCGTAGGCGGGGAGTCCTACAATGAGCAGTTCTTC	CASSVGGESYNEQFF	TRBV9	.	TRBJ2-1	.
TGTGCCAGTGTGGGGCCCACTAATGAAAAACTGTTTTTT	CASVGPTNEKLFF	TRBV6-5	.	TRBJ1-4	.
TGTGCCAGCAGGGACAGGGGCGCTCAATCGGGCGAGCAGTACTTC	CASRDRGAQSGEQYF	TRBV6-5	TRBD1	TRBJ2-7	.
TGTGCCAGCAGCCTACCCGGGACATCGGGGTCCGAGCAGTACTTC	CASSLPGTSGSEQYF	TRBV5-4	.	TRBJ2-7	.
TGTGCCAGTAGTATCAGGTTGGGACAGCTAAATTCACCCCTCCACTTT	CASSIRLGQLNSPLHF	TRBV19	TRBD1	TRBJ1-6	.
TGCAGCGTTGCTGGGACAGCGTATGAAGCTTTCTTT	CSVAGTAYEAFF	TRBV29-1	TRBD1	TRBJ1-1	.
TGTGCCAGCAGCCCGGAAGACGGCACTGAAGCTTTCTTT	CASSPEDGTEAFF	TRBV6-4	.	TRBJ1-1	.
TGCGCCAGCAGCTCCGCGGGGGAAGGGCTGGAGACCATTCAGTACTTC	CASSSAGEGLETIQYF	TRBV5-1	TRBD2	TRBJ2-4	few
TGTGCCAGCTCACCAACGGGACTAGCGGACAATGAGCAGTTCTTC	CASSPTGLADNEQFF	TRBV18	TRBD2	TRBJ2-1	.
TGTGCCAGCAGCATAATGAAGAACACTGAAGCTTTCTTT	CASSIMKNTEAFF	TRBV3-1/TRBV3-2	.	TRBJ1-1	.
TGTGCCAGCAGTCCCTACCTGGAAGGGACCCAGTACTTC	CASSPYLEGTQYF	TRBV6-5	.	TRBJ2-5	.
TGCGCCAGCAGCCAAGGCGGGCCTGGCCATGAAAAACTGTTTTTT	CASSQGGPGHEKLFF	TRBV4-3	.	TRBJ1-4	.
TGTGCCAGCAGTGATCTCGGGACCATCCAGGGAGGGGAGCTGTTTTTT	CASSDLGTIQGGELFF	TRBV25-1	.	TRBJ2-2	.
TGTGCCAGCAGCTTAGTGGCGGGCCCTAATGAAAAACTGTTTTTT	CASSLVAGPNEKLFF	TRBV7-2	.	TRBJ1-4	.
TGCAGCGTTACAGGGGCGACTAGCGGAGACATTCGCGAGACCCAGTACTTC	CSVTGATSGDIRETQYF	TRBV29-1	TRBD2	TRBJ2-5	.
TGTGCCAGCAGTAGATCGACAGCGTTAGCTTTCTTT	CASSRSTALAFF	TRBV2	.	TRBJ1-1	.
TGTGCCGGAGCGAGGGGTCTGAGCACAGATACGCAGTATTTT	CAGARGLSTDTQYF	TRBV2	.	TRBJ2-3	.
TGTGCCAGCCTGTGGGAGGGAGAGACCCAGTACTTC	CASLWEGETQYF	TRBV2	TRBD2	TRBJ2-5	.
TGTGCCAGCAGTCTCCTTGCCGCAACCGACGGCTATGGCTACACCTTC	CASSLLAATDGYGYTF	TRBV28	.	TRBJ1-2	once
TGTGCCAGCAGCAACCGCGGCGGCAGCAATGAAAAACTGTTTTTT	CASSNRGGSNEKLFF	TRBV13	.	TRBJ1-4	.
TGCGCCAGCGCCGGGACAGGGAACAACGAGCAGTACTTC	CASAGTGNNEQYF	TRBV5-1	TRBD1	TRBJ2-7	.
TGTGCCAGCAGTTTGGATGACAGGGGTCTTGGGGCCAACGTCCTGACTTTC	CASSLDDRGLGANVLTF	TRBV27	TRBD1	TRBJ2-6	.
TGTGCCAGCAGCTTATTTACGGGGATGAGGTACGAGCAGTACTTC	CASSLFTGMRYEQYF	TRBV7-9	.	TRBJ2-7	.
TGTGCCAGCAGTTACTCGTTCGACAGGGGAGGGACCCAGTACTTC	CASSYSFDRGGTQYF	TRBV6-5	TRBD1	TRBJ2-5	.
TGTGCCAGTAGTATTGGGCTGAAGGGCTACACCTTC	CASSIGLKGYTF	TRBV19	.	TRBJ1-2	.
TGCGCCAGCAGCTTGGGGTGGGGCAGTCTGAACACTGAAGCTTTCTTT	CASSLGWGSLNTEAFF	TRBV5-1	.	TRBJ1-1	.
TGTGCCAGCAGCTTAAGTCCTGACAGGGCCGCCTACAATGAGCAGTTCTTC	CASSLSPDRAAYNEQFF	TRBV9	TRBD1	TRBJ2-1	once
TGTGCCAGCTCAGCGACAGGGAAAGACTACGAGCAGTACTTC	CASSATGKDYEQYF	TRBV18	TRBD1	TRBJ2-7	.
TGTGCCAGCAGCTTGGCAGGGGAAGGGAACTATGGCTACACCTTC	CASSLAGEGNYGYTF	TRBV5-4	.	TRBJ1-2	.
TGTGCCAGCAGCCTCTTTACAGGGGATAGCAATCAGCCCCAGCATTTT	CASSLFTGDSNQPQHF	TRBV6-2/TRBV6-3	TRBD1	TRBJ1-5	.
TGTGCCAGCAGCCCCCGGGGGGGCGAGGGCTATGGCTACACCTTC	CASSPRGGEGYGYTF	TRBV7-3	.	TRBJ1-2	.
TGCGCCCGCAGAGGGGGGGGGAATTCACCCCTCCACTTT	CARRGGGNSPLHF	TRBV10-2	.	TRBJ1-6	.
TGTGCCAGCAGTATGGACTCGGGGAATTCACCCCTCCACTTT	CASSMDSGNSPLHF	TRBV6-5	.	TRBJ1-6	few
TGTGCCAGCAGCCTCCTGGGGAGTGGCGGGGAGCTGTTTTTT	CASSLLGSGGELFF	TRBV3-1/TRBV3-2	.	TRBJ2-2	.
TGTGCCAGCAGCTTGAACACAGATACGCAGTATTTT	CASSLNTDTQYF	TRBV5-6	.	TRBJ2-3	.
TGTGCCAGCAGTACCCTTTCGGCCGGGGAGCTGTTTTTT	CASSTLSAGELFF	TRBV6-5	.	TRBJ2-2	.
TGTGCCACCAGTGACGGAATTAATGAAAAACTGTTTTTT	CATSDGINEKLFF	TRBV24-1	.	TRBJ1-4	.
TGTGCCAGCAGTCTAAAAGGGGAGCAGTTCTTC	CASSLKGEQFF	TRBV12-3/TRBV12-4	.	TRBJ2-1	.
TGTGCCAGCAGCTTAAGGGACAGGGGGCTTAGGGGCTACACCTTC	CASSLRDRGLRGYTF	TRBV13	TRBD1	TRBJ1-2	.
TGTGCCAGCAGCTTAATAGATAATCAGCCCCAGCATTTT	CASSLIDNQPQHF	TRBV7-2	.	TRBJ1-5	few
TGCGCCAGCAGCCTCCGGACAGGCCGGGCGAGTAGTGAAGCTTTCTTT	CASSLRTGRASSEAFF	TRBV5-1	TRBD1	TRBJ1-1	.
TGTGCCGGCTCCGGACAGGGCACAGATACGCAGTATTTT	CAGSGQGTDTQYF	TRBV6-6	TRBD1	TRBJ2-3	.
TGCAGCCTTACCTATCGGGGGAGTGAGCAGTTCTTC	CSLTYRGSEQFF	TRBV29-1	.	TRBJ2-1	.
TGTGCCAGCACCTCTTCGTCTGGAAACACCATATATTTT	CASTSSSGNTIYF	TRBV28	.	TRBJ1-3	.
TGTGCCAGCATGGGAGGGGGCCCCGGGGAGCTGTTTTTT	CASMGGGPGELFF	TRBV6-5	.	TRBJ2-2	.
TGTGCCAGCAGGTTGACAGGGAGTAACACCGGGGAGCTGTTTTTT	CASRLTGSNTGELFF	TRBV7-2	TRBD1	TRBJ2-2	.
TGTGCCAGCAGGAAGACAGGACCTTACAATGAGCAGTTCTTC	CASRKTGPYNEQFF	TRBV25-1	.	TRBJ2-1	.